The rows below give T cell receptor beta chains drawn from one sample of a study of human thymus T cells. Sequencing was performed with immunoSEQ multiplex PCR; in TCRdb, only in-frame clones are kept and a portion is missing. In the table there are more than 45,000 clones, over 85% of which are singletons. Material: blood. These TCRs come from a boy younger than two with a congenital heart defect but otherwise immunologically healthy. CDR3s include the opening cysteine and the closing phenylalanine or tryptophan.

cdr3_aa v_call
CASSSRLATYNEQFF TRBV7-2
CATSRDPISRVRTDTQYF TRBV15
CASSLGPSNEKLFF TRBV5-1
CASSLGAGRAFF TRBV5-1
CASSQDRQGNYGYTF TRBV4-3
CASSLVSSDGIYEQYF TRBV11-2
CASSPLPGGQGHSYEQYF TRBV28
CASSLGQGNQPQHF TRBV28
CASSLSWTGTDEQFF TRBV27
CASSLWGGNQPQHF TRBV5-6
CASSVTSGGAYEQYF TRBV4-1
CASSWSDWYQPQHF TRBV19
CASSPPLDYEQYF TRBV6-6
CSVDGLRDRGADTQYF TRBV29-1
CASSYSRGTEAFF TRBV6-5
CASSMATGRGYTF TRBV19
CASSQIKGLETDTQYF TRBV4-3
CASSPGGTAYGYTF TRBV28
CASSDRGNQPQHF TRBV6-1
CASSVGREISTDTQYF TRBV9
CASSERAGATDTQYF TRBV10-1
CASRLGLVSYEQYF TRBV7-2
CASSPGRGTQETQYF TRBV18
CASSPSGLSYEQYF TRBV28
CASSILVGGSYEQYF TRBV19
CASSFGTGEYNSPLHF TRBV5-6
CASSEAPYGTDTQYF TRBV10-2
CASSMNREKQYF TRBV19
CSARADTQYF TRBV20-1
CALRGTSGNTGELFF TRBV10-3
CASTLWPGPWGQFF TRBV28
CASSLAGIIEQFF TRBV7-8
CSAGHYNEQFF TRBV20-1
CASSYILAGSTDTQYF TRBV6-5
CASSLVGKKGTDTQYF TRBV28
CASSDGSGRGPRKRKLFF TRBV6-4
CASRRIQGRNEKLFF TRBV11-2
CASSRDLAGARETQYF TRBV7-7
CASRPRGFTDTQYF TRBV7-9
CASSLGGQVNQPQHF TRBV13
CASSAGPTEAFF TRBV2
CASSLVGDTQYF TRBV7-2
CASSVPGGTEAFF TRBV6-1
CASSLGSGNTIYF TRBV7-9
CASSLLGDEQYF TRBV7-2
CATGLGGAKNIQYF TRBV6-6
CASSFARGTARELFF TRBV28
CASSPSRDRTYEQYF TRBV18
CANSAPLNSYYEQYF TRBV12-1
CASSLPGRIYGYTF TRBV28
CASSPSPGYEQYF TRBV28
CASSPLVSPQHF TRBV6-1
CASSYRDKNTGELFF TRBV6-5
CASSSGETPYNEQFF TRBV7-2